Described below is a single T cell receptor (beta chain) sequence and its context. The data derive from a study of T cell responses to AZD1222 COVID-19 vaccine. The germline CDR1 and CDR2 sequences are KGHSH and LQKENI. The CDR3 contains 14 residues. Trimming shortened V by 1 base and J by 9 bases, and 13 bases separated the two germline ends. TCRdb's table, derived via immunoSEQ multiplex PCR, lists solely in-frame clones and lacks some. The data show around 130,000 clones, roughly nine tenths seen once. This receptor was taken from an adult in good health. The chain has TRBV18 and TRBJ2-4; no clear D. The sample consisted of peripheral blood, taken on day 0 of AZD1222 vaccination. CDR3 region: CASSPQGTVGIQYF. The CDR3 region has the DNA TGTGCCAGCTCACCACAGGGTACGGTAGGCATTCAGTACTTC.